These 15 T cell receptor beta chains were all obtained from the same sample, sequenced in a study of T-cell reconstitution after alpha-beta-depleted transplantation in children. Preparation of the TCRbeta library used unique molecular identifiers. TCRdb re-analysed the PCR reads in MiXCR, keeping a single row per CDR3 protein. The sample records some 250,000 distinct CDR3 sequences, more than 10% being singletons. Sequences were derived from PBMCs from the stem cell graft donor, sampled from the stem cell graft. The source of these receptors is a human donor who donated a stem cell graft to a child with acute lymphoblastic leukemia.

This clonotype was detected ten times or more. The V call is TRBV28, the J call TRBJ1-6; the D is unclear. Germline V gene lookup returns CDR1 MDHEN and CDR2 SYDVKM. The CDR3 consists of 16 residues. V lost 5 bases to trimming and J lost 2 bases, with 13 bases between them. CDR3 in amino acids: CASSGDEGTYNSPLHF. In DNA, the CDR3 is TGTGCCAGCAGTGGAGACGAAGGGACCTATAATTCACCCCTCCACTTT. The whole variable domain, remainder taken from reference TRBV28 and TRBJ1-6, is DVKVTQSSRYLVKRTGEKVFLECVQDMDHENMFWYRQDPGLGLRLIYFSYDVKMKEKGDIPEGYSVSREKKERFSLILESASTNQTSMYLCASSGDEGTYNSPLHFGNGTRLTVT.

This clonotype was recorded many times. The J gene is TRBJ1-3, the V gene TRBV5-1, with TRBD1 matching over 7 bases. Looked up from germline, CDR1 is SGHRS and CDR2 is YFSETQ. The CDR3 is 16 amino acids. Trimming removed 4 bases from V and 4 bases from J; junction bases left unmatched: 11. The CDR3 reads CASSVVGTANGNTIYF. CDR3 DNA sequence: TGCGCCAGCAGCGTCGTAGGGACAGCCAACGGAAACACCATATATTTT.

The J gene is TRBJ2-7, the V gene TRBV7-6; no clear D gene. This CDR3 has 14 residues. From germline, CDR1 is SGHVS and CDR2 FNYEAQ. Trimming left V 4 bases short and J 0 bases short, with 10 bases between. The CDR3 protein is CASSSNFLSYEQYF. DNA of the CDR3: TGTGCCAGCAGCTCTAACTTCCTCTCCTACGAGCAGTACTTC.

This clonotype appeared many times. The chain combines TRBV30 with TRBJ1-5; D unresolved. The V gene lost 0 bases and the J gene lost 5 bases, with 11 bases spanning the gap. Germline V gives CDR1 GTSNPN, CDR2 SVGIG (reference sequence). This CDR3 comprises 14 residues. In DNA, the CDR3 is TGTGCCTGGAGTGTACTAGGGTTTGATCAGCCCCAGCATTTT. Residues: CAWSVLGFDQPQHF.

This clonotype has at least ten counts. The chain employs TRBV4-3 and TRBJ1-6; D not certain. Trimming took 3 bases from V and 0 from J, leaving 9 bases between them. CDR3 length: 16 amino acids. Per germline, CDR1 LGHNA and CDR2 YSLEER. CDR3 DNA sequence: TGCGCCAGCAGCCAGGGGAGGAGCTCCTATAATTCACCCCTCCACTTT. This gives the protein CASSQGRSSYNSPLHF.

Many counts were recorded for this clonotype. The chain couples TRBV5-1 to TRBJ1-3; D not resolved. There are 15 residues in the CDR3. Between the trimmed V and J ends, which lost 2 bases and 0 bases, there was a span of 9 bases. Germline CDR1 reads SGHRS; CDR2 reads YFSETQ. The DNA for the CDR3 is TGCGCCAGCAGCTTAACCGGTGACTCTGGAAACACCATATATTTT. Translating gives CASSLTGDSGNTIYF.

This clonotype occurred a few times. The chain recombines TRBV7-9 with TRBJ2-7; no clear D. Germline assignment: CDR1 SEHNR and CDR2 FQNEAQ (reference sequence). V lost 6 bases and J 1 base, leaving 10 bases between the germline ends. CDR3 length equals 13 residues. The chain's CDR3 is CASSYFSSYEQYF. The DNA of the CDR3 is TGTGCCAGCAGTTACTTCTCTTCCTACGAGCAGTACTTC.

This clonotype was seen at least ten times. The chain couples TRBV7-2 to TRBJ2-2, with TRBD2 matching 7 bases. This CDR3 is built from 15 residues. Germline V lookup: CDR1 SGHTA, CDR2 FQGNSA. After removal of 5 bases from V and 6 bases from J, the junction contained 9 bases not matched to a gene. The CDR3 bases are TGTGCCAGCAGCCCAATACCGGCGGGAGCCGGGGAGCTGTTTTTT. This encodes CASSPIPAGAGELFF. Variable domain in full (rest from reference TRBV7-2 and TRBJ2-2): GAGVSQSPSNKVTEKGKDVELRCDPISGHTALYWYRQSLGQGLEFLIYFQGNSAPDKSGLPSDRFSAERTGGSVSTLTIQRTQQEDSAVYLCASSPIPAGAGELFFGEGSRLTVL.

This clonotype was observed many times. The rearrangement uses TRBV27 and TRBJ2-2; tentatively, D is TRBD2 (6 bases). The CDR3 length is 14 residues. Trimming cost V 6 bases and J 7 bases, with 15 bases left between them. CDR1 and CDR2 from the germline V gene are MNHEY and SMNVEV (reference sequence). Here the CDR3 reads CASSPGTGNGELFF. The CDR3 DNA reads TGTGCCAGCAGCCCCGGGACTGGGAACGGGGAGCTGTTTTTT.

This clonotype was seen many times. This chain uses TRBV6-2 or TRBV6-3 with TRBJ1-1, with TRBD1 identical over 8 bases. The junction had 9 bases not matched to a gene; V was cut back by 6 bases and J by 3 bases. The CDR3 totals 15 residues. Germline V gene lookup returns CDR1 MNHEY and CDR2 SVGEGT. The CDR3 protein is CASRPTGVVDTEAFF. CDR3 bases: TGTGCCAGCAGGCCGACAGGGGTAGTGGACACTGAAGCTTTCTTT.

This clonotype was observed at least ten times. CDR3 in DNA: TGTGCCAGCAGCCGGGACCGACTGCCATCTAATGAAAAACTGTTTTTT. Its translation is CASSRDRLPSNEKLFF. The V and J genes are TRBV6-1 and TRBJ1-4; perhaps TRBD1 as D (5 bases). The CDR3 has 16 amino acids. Germline lookup yields CDR1 MNHNS and CDR2 SASEGT. The V end lost 6 bases, the J end lost 3 bases, and 17 bases lay between the germline ends.

This clonotype was seen more than once but under ten times. J is TRBJ2-1 and V is TRBV6-1, with D perhaps TRBD1 (6 bases). Germline V gene data show CDR1 as MNHNS and CDR2 as SASEGT. The V end lost 6 bases, the J end lost 4 bases, and 19 bases lay between the germline ends. This CDR3 is built from 16 residues. The CDR3 sequence: CASRGAAGALYNEQFF. The CDR3 DNA sequence: TGTGCCAGCAGGGGGGCAGCAGGGGCGTTGTACAATGAGCAGTTCTTC.

This clonotype was seen many times. V gene TRBV12-3 or TRBV12-4 combines with J gene TRBJ2-1; D remains ambiguous. The CDR3 has 17 amino acids. V lost 2 bases and J 7 bases, leaving 21 bases between the germline ends. The CDR3 is CASSLSPHVWARNEQFF. The CDR3 DNA reads TGTGCCAGCAGTTTATCTCCCCATGTCTGGGCTAGGAATGAGCAGTTCTTC.

This clonotype was recorded at least ten times. V is TRBV7-9 and J is TRBJ2-7, with 9 nucleotides matching TRBD1. Germline loops: CDR1 SEHNR, CDR2 FQNEAQ (reference sequence). V dropped 6 bases and J dropped 2; count of bases not matched to a gene: 11. The CDR3 is 16 amino acids. The CDR3 loop reads CASSYVTGTGPYEQYF. CDR3 coding DNA: TGTGCCAGCAGTTACGTAACCGGGACAGGGCCCTACGAGCAGTACTTC.

The rearrangement joins TRBV19 to TRBJ2-5, with a tentative D call TRBD2 (5 bases). Trimming left V 6 bases short and J 6 bases short, with 29 bases between. Germline V CDR1 and CDR2: LNHDA, SQIVND (reference sequence). The CDR3 has 18 residues. This chain's CDR3 is CASRKGAPGLSSNQTQYF. The CDR3 nucleotides are TGTGCCAGTAGGAAGGGAGCTCCGGGCCTTTCCTCCAACCAGACCCAGTACTTC.